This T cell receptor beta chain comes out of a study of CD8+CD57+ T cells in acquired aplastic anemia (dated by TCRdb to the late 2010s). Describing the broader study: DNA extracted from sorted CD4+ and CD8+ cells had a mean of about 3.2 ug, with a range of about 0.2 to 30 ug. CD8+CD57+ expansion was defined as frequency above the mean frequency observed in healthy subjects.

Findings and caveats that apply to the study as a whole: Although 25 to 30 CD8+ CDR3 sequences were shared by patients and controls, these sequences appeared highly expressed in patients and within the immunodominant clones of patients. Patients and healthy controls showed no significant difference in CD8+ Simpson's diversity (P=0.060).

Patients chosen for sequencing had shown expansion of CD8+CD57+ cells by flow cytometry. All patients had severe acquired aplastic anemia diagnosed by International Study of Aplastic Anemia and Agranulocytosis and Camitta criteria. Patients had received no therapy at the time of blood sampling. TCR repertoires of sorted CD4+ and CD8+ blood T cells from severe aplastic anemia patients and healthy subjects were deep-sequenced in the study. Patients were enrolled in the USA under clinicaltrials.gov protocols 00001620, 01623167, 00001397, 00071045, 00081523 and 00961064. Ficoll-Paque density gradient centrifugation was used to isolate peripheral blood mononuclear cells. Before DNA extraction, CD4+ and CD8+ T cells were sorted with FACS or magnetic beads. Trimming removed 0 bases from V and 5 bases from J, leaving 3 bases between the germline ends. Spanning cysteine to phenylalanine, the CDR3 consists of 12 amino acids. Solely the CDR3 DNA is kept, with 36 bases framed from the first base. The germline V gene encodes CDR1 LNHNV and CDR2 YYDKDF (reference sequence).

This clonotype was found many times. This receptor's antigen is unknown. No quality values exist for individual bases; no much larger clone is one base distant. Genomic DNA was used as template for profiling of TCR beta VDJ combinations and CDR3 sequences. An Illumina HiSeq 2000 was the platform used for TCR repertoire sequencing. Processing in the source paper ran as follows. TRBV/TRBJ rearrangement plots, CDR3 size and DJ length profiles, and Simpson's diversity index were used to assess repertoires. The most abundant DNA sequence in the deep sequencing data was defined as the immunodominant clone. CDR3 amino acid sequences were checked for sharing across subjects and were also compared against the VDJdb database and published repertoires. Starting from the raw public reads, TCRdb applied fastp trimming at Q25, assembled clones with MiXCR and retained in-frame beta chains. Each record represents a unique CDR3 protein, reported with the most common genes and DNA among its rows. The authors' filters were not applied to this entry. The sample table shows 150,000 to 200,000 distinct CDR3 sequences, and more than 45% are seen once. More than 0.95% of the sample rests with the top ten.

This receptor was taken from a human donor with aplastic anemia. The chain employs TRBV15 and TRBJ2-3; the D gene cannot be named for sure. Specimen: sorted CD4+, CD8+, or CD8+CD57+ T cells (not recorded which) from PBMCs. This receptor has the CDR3 CATSREGDTQYF. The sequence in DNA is TGTGCCACCAGCAGAGAAGGAGATACGCAGTATTTT.